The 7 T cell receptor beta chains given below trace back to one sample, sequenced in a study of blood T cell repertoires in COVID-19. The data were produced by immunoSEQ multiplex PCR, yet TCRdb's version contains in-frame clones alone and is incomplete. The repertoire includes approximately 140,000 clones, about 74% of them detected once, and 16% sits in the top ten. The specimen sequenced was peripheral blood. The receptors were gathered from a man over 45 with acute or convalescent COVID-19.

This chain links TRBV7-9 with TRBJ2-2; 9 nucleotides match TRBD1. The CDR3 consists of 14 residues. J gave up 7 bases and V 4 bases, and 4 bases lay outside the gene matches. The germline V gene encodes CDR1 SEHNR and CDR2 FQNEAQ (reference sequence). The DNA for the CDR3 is TGTGCCAGCAGCTGGACAGGGGTCGGCGGGGAGCTGTTTTTT. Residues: CASSWTGVGGELFF.

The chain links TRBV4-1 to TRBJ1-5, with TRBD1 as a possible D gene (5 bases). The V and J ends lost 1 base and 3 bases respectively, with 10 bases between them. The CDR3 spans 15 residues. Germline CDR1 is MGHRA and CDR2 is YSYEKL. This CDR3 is CASSQVEQDNQPQHF. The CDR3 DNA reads TGCGCCAGCAGCCAAGTGGAACAGGACAATCAGCCCCAGCATTTT.

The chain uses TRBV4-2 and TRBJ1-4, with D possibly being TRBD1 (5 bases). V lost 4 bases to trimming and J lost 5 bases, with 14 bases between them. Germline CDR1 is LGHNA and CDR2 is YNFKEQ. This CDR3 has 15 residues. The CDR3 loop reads CASSLGRTGNEKLFF. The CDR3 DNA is TGTGCCAGCAGCCTCGGTCGTACAGGAAATGAAAAACTGTTTTTT.

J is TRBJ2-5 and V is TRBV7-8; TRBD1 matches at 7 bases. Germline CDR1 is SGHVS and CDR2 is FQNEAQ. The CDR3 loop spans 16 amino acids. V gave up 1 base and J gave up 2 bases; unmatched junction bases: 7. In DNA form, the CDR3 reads TGTGCCAGCAGCTTAGATGGGGCAGGGGGACAAGAGACCCAGTACTTC. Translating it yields CASSLDGAGGQETQYF.

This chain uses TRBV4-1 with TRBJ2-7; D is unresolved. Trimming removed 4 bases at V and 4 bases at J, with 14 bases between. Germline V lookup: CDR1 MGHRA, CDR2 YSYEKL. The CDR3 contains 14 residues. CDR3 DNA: TGCGCCAGCAGCCCAGACTCACCTAATTACGAGCAGTACTTC. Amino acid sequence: CASSPDSPNYEQYF.

This CDR3 is CASSQDRDRGSEQYV. CDR3 coding DNA: TGTGCCAGCAGCCAAGACAGGGACAGGGGCAGCGAGCAGTACGTC. This sequence joins TRBV3-1 (or the pseudogene TRBV3-2) and TRBJ2-7; 10 bases agree with TRBD1. The junction had 5 bases not matched to a gene; V was cut back by 0 bases and J by 6 bases. Germline V lookup: CDR1 LGHDT, CDR2 YNNKEL (reference sequence). The CDR3 runs to 15 residues.

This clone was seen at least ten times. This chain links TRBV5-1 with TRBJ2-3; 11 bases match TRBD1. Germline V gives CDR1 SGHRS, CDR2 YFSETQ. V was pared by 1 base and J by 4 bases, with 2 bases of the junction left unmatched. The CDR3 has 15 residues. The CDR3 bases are TGCGCCAGCAGCTTGTGGACAGGGGGCTCAGATACGCAGTATTTT. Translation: CASSLWTGGSDTQYF. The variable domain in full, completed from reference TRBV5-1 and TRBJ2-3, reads KAGVTQTPRYLIKTRGQQVTLSCSPISGHRSVSWYQQTPGQGLQFLFEYFSETQRNKGNFPGRFSGRQFSNSRSEMNVSTLELGDSALYLCASSLWTGGSDTQYFGPGTRLTVL.